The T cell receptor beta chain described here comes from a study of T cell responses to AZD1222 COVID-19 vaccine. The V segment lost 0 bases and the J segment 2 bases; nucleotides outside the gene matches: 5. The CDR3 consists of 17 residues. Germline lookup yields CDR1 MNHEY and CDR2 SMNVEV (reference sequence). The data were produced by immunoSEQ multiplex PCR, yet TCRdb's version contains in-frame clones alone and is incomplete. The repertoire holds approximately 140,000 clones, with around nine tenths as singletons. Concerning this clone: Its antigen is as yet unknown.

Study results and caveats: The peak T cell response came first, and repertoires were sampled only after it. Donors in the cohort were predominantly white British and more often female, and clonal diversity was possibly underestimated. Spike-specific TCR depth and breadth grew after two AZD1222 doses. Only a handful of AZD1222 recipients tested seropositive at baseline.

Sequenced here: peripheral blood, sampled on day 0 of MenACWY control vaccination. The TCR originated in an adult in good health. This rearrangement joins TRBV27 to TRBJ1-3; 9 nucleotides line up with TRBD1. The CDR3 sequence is CASSLSGTGSAGNTIYF. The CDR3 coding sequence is TGTGCCAGCAGTTTATCGGGGACAGGGTCGGCTGGAAACACCATATATTTT.